One T cell receptor (beta chain) is described in this entry. The germline V gene encodes CDR1 SGHTA and CDR2 FQGTGA. V dropped 5 bases and J dropped 2; count of bases not matched to a gene: 5. CDR3 size: 16 residues. Libraries were prepared by immunoSEQ multiplex PCR; TCRdb keeps only in-frame clonotypes and omits some of them. The sample contains about 29,000 clones, about nine tenths of which appear only once. These data originate in a study of T cell changes during pregnancy in multiple sclerosis. The source material was CD8+ T cells from peripheral blood mononuclear cells, sampled after pregnancy. The origin of this receptor is a female donor with multiple sclerosis, enrolled in a pregnancy study. The V and J genes are TRBV7-3 and TRBJ2-1; 11 nucleotides agree with TRBD2. CDR3 sequence reads: CASSPRLAGTYNEQFF. The CDR3 DNA is TGTGCCAGCAGCCCGAGACTAGCGGGAACCTACAATGAGCAGTTCTTC.